Presented here are 8 T cell receptor beta chains from one specimen sequenced in a study of siplizumab effects on memory and regulatory T cells. Some clones are missing from TCRdb's copy, which holds only in-frame ones; the method was immunoSEQ multiplex PCR. This sample has over 70,000 clones, with just under 95% found just once. The sequencing sample was made of CD8+ T cells sorted from blood. Receptors originate from a human donor in good health.

The genes are TRBV7-9 and TRBJ2-1; TRBD2 matches 13 bases. The length of the CDR3 is 18 residues. The germline V gene encodes CDR1 SEHNR and CDR2 FQNEAQ (reference sequence). Trimming removed 2 bases from V and 10 bases from J; junction bases left unmatched: 14. This chain's CDR3 is CASSLRTSGRSDPYEQFF. The CDR3 nucleotides read TGTGCCAGCAGCTTAAGGACTAGCGGGAGATCGGACCCTTACGAGCAGTTCTTC. Using reference TRBV7-9 and TRBJ2-1 for the parts outside the CDR3, the full variable domain is DTGVSQNPRHKITKRGQNVTFRCDPISEHNRLYWYRQTLGQGPEFLTYFQNEAQLEKSRLLSDRFSAERPKGSFSTLEIQRTEQGDSAMYLCASSLRTSGRSDPYEQFFGPGTRLTVL.

The gene calls are TRBV27 and TRBJ2-7; 8 nucleotides agree with TRBD1. The trim removed 5 bases at V and 5 bases at J, leaving 11 bases unmatched. CDR1 and CDR2 (germline): MNHEY, SMNVEV (reference sequence). The CDR3 runs to 15 residues. CDR3 protein: CASSTQTGAGNEQYF. For the CDR3, the DNA is TGTGCCAGCAGTACCCAGACAGGGGCGGGCAACGAGCAGTACTTC.

CDR3 protein: CASSWAGGTEAFF. The CDR3 nucleotides are TGTGCCAGCAGCTGGGCCGGGGGTACTGAAGCTTTCTTT. The chain employs TRBV5-5 and TRBJ1-1; D perhaps matches TRBD1 (5 bases). Between the trimmed V and J ends, which lost 3 bases and 5 bases, there was a span of 11 bases. Germline CDR1 reads SGHKS; CDR2 reads YYEKEE (reference sequence). The CDR3 is made up of 13 amino acids.

Note on this clone: The identical CDR3 is also encoded by other nucleotide sequences in the sample. This chain joins TRBV27 and TRBJ1-1, with D hard to call. Germline CDR1 and CDR2: MNHEY and SMNVEV (reference sequence). The V gene lost 3 bases and the J gene lost 5 bases, with 4 bases spanning the gap. The length of the CDR3 is 11 residues. The CDR3 nucleotides are TGTGCCAGCAGTTTGGGGACTGAAGCTTTCTTT. Translation: CASSLGTEAFF.

V and J are TRBV2 and TRBJ2-7, with TRBD2 as a possible D gene (6 bases). The CDR3 totals 14 residues. Trimming left V 6 bases short and J 3 bases short, with 15 bases between. Per germline, CDR1 SNHLY and CDR2 FYNNEI. CDR3 DNA: TGTGCCAGCAGAGGAGTCGTGGGGGGCTACGAGCAGTACTTC. Protein product: CASRGVVGGYEQYF.

V is TRBV4-1 and J is TRBJ1-6; tentative D call: TRBD1 (6 bases). Looked up from germline, CDR1 is MGHRA and CDR2 is YSYEKL. The CDR3 contains 17 residues. V lost 1 base, J lost 4 bases, and 14 bases lay in between. CDR3 residues: CASSQGGGHDYNSPLHF. The DNA for the CDR3 is TGCGCCAGCAGCCAAGGTGGGGGCCACGATTATAATTCACCCCTCCACTTT.

The chain uses TRBV28 and TRBJ1-1; D possibly corresponds to TRBD1 (6 bases). Germline V gene lookup returns CDR1 MDHEN and CDR2 SYDVKM. Trimming stripped 2 bases from V and 3 bases from J, with 16 bases between. CDR3 length: 16 residues. CDR3 in amino acids: CASSLGLGALDTEAFF. The CDR3 DNA reads as TGTGCCAGCAGTTTAGGTTTGGGGGCGCTGGACACTGAAGCTTTCTTT.

This clone has only one observation. The CDR3 protein is CASSPGTSGETQYF. CDR3 nucleotides: TGTGCCAGCTCACCGGGGACTAGCGGTGAGACCCAGTACTTC. V is TRBV18 and J is TRBJ2-5, with 11 bases fitting TRBD2. J lost 5 bases, V lost 3 bases, and 2 bases had no gene match. The CDR3 consists of 14 residues. From germline, CDR1 is KGHSH and CDR2 LQKENI.